Listed here are 20 T cell receptor beta chains from one sample, sequenced in a study of T-cell reconstitution after alpha-beta-depleted transplantation in children. As it was prepared, the TCRbeta library received unique molecular identifiers. TCRdb redid the calling of the PCR reads with MiXCR, one entry per CDR3 protein. The sample lists about 980,000 distinct CDR3 sequences, roughly 29% seen once, with approximately 30% in the top ten. The specimen was PBMCs, mostly from graft donor cells, collected 360 days after TCRalphabeta/CD19-depleted stem cell transplant. These receptors all come from a boy under three years old who had a stem cell transplant for SCID, so the T cells may come from the graft donor.

The rearrangement uses TRBV12-3 or TRBV12-4 and TRBJ1-3; D may be TRBD1 (6 bases). V lost 3 bases and J lost 3, with 9 bases in between. The CDR3 is made up of 14 amino acids. The CDR3 spells CASSFGGLGNTIYF. CDR3 in DNA: TGTGCCAGCAGTTTCGGGGGCCTTGGAAACACCATATATTTT.

The chain couples TRBV20-1 to TRBJ2-5; possibly TRBD2 for D (6 bases). The CDR3 extends over 14 amino acids. Germline assignment: CDR1 DFQATT and CDR2 SNEGSKA (reference sequence). V was trimmed by 3 bases and J by 4 bases, leaving 15 bases between them. CDR3: CSARVPGGRETQYF. The CDR3 DNA follows: TGCAGTGCTAGGGTCCCTGGAGGGAGAGAGACCCAGTACTTC.

This clonotype was detected a few times. The V call is TRBV6-2 or TRBV6-3, the J call TRBJ1-6, with a weak D call TRBD1 (5 bases). CDR1 is MNHEY, CDR2 SVGEGT, per germline. Trimming took 2 bases from V and 7 from J, leaving 15 bases between them. The CDR3 covers 16 residues. The CDR3 loop is CASSYGGVMANSPLHF. CDR3 DNA sequence: TGTGCCAGCAGTTACGGGGGGGTAATGGCGAATTCACCCCTCCACTTT.

This clonotype showed up just a few times. The V call is TRBV12-3 or TRBV12-4, the J call TRBJ1-1; TRBD1 is a possible D gene (5 bases). The CDR3 is made up of 13 amino acids. With 7 bases removed from V and 4 bases from J, the gap between germline ends came to 13 bases. CDR3 in DNA: TGTGCCAGCACCTTGAGGGGTCCCACTGAAGCTTTCTTT. Protein: CASTLRGPTEAFF.

The chain recombines TRBV13 with TRBJ1-4; D remains unclear. The germline V gene has CDR1 PRHDT and CDR2 FYEKMQ (reference sequence). This CDR3 is 13 amino acids long. The ends were cut back, 5 bases at V and 8 bases at J, with 12 bases in the middle. The CDR3 bases are TGTGCCAGCAGCCCCTCGGTCGGAGAAAAACTGTTTTTT. Its translation: CASSPSVGEKLFF.

CDR3 DNA: TGTGCCAGCAGCCCCCAGACGGGGCCTAATTCACCCCTCCACTTT. This sequence encodes CASSPQTGPNSPLHF. The chain is built from TRBV7-3 and TRBJ1-6; possible D gene TRBD1, 5 bases. Between the trimmed V and J ends, which lost 5 bases and 6 bases, there was a span of 14 bases. The CDR3 runs 15 residues. Per the germline V gene, CDR1 is SGHTA and CDR2 is FQGTGA.

In this sample, this clonotype turned up a few times. The chain uses TRBV28 and TRBJ2-2; the match to TRBD1 covers 9 bases. CDR1 is MDHEN and CDR2 is SYDVKM in the germline V gene. CDR3 length: 15 amino acids. V dropped 3 bases and J dropped 7; count of bases not matched to a gene: 6. The CDR3 reads CASSLFTGGVGELFF. Written as DNA, the CDR3 is TGTGCCAGCAGTTTGTTTACAGGGGGCGTCGGGGAGCTGTTTTTT.

Only a few counts were recorded for this clonotype. J is TRBJ2-3 and V is TRBV27, with 8 positions matching TRBD1. J gave up 2 bases and V 8 bases, and 6 bases lay outside the gene matches. This CDR3 contains 14 residues. The germline V gene has CDR1 MNHEY and CDR2 SMNVEV (reference sequence). As DNA, the CDR3 is TGTGCCAGCGTCCGGGACAGGAACACAGATACGCAGTATTTT. Its protein product is CASVRDRNTDTQYF.

This clonotype has a handful of counts. This rearrangement joins TRBV2 to TRBJ2-5; the D gene could be TRBD1 or TRBD2 (5 bases each). Trimming removed 4 bases at V and 4 bases at J, with 19 bases between. The germline gives CDR1 SNHLY, CDR2 FYNNEI. The CDR3 contains 16 residues. The DNA for the CDR3 is TGTGCCAGCAGTGGTCAGGAAGTCGGGGCGGGAGAGACCCAGTACTTC. Residues: CASSGQEVGAGETQYF.

The CDR3 DNA reads as TGTGCCAGCAGTTTTCTGGGGACAGGGGTTGACGAGCAGTACTTC. It encodes CASSFLGTGVDEQYF. The gene calls are TRBV12-3 or TRBV12-4 and TRBJ2-7, with 10 bases that match TRBD1. The CDR3 runs to 15 residues. V trimming: 3 bases; J trimming: 5 bases; junction bases outside the gene matches: 7.

This clonotype occurred a few times. V gene TRBV24-1 combines with J gene TRBJ1-2; 7 nucleotides agree with TRBD1. This CDR3 has 12 amino acids. The germline V gene has CDR1 KGHDR and CDR2 SFDVKD. Trimming took 4 bases from V and 10 from J; bases not matched to a gene: 5. For the CDR3, the DNA is TGTGCCACCAGTGACCCGGGACAGTTCTACACCTTC. Its translation: CATSDPGQFYTF.

V is TRBV11-2 and J is TRBJ2-5, with TRBD1 matching 7 bases. Looked up from germline, CDR1 is SGHAT and CDR2 is FQNNGV. CDR3 length: 14 amino acids. The trim removed 5 bases at V and 5 bases at J, leaving 8 bases unmatched. The CDR3, as DNA: TGTGCCAGCAGCGTGACAGGGCGATGGGAGACCCAGTACTTC. It codes for CASSVTGRWETQYF.

This clonotype has only a few counts. The chain combines TRBV12-3 or TRBV12-4 with TRBJ1-2, with D hard to call. CDR3 length: 12 amino acids. The V end lost 3 bases, the J end lost 7 bases, and 9 bases lay between the germline ends. As DNA, the CDR3 is TGTGCCAGCAGTTTTTTTCACTCTGGCTACACCTTC. Protein: CASSFFHSGYTF.

The chain employs TRBV29-1 and TRBJ2-7, with D perhaps TRBD1 or TRBD2 (5 bases each). Trimming took 6 bases from V and 12 from J, leaving 24 bases between them. From germline, CDR1 is SQVTM and CDR2 ANQGSEA. The length of the CDR3 is 13 residues. CDR3: CSVQEGTKGAGYF. In nucleotides, the CDR3 is TGCAGCGTACAGGAAGGGACCAAAGGCGCTGGGTACTTC.

This chain uses TRBV29-1 with TRBJ2-7, with 8 bases fitting TRBD2. The CDR3 has 15 amino acids. With 5 bases clipped from V and 2 bases from J, the junction kept 11 bases outside the gene matches. The germline CDR1 and CDR2 sequences are SQVTM and ANQGSEA. The CDR3 bases are TGCAGCGTTCTGTTCGAGCCGGGAGGGCCCTACGAGCAGTACTTC. Protein sequence: CSVLFEPGGPYEQYF.

The chain carries TRBV28 and TRBJ2-7; D is unresolved. V was trimmed by 3 bases and J by 0 bases, leaving 12 bases between them. The CDR3 extends over 15 amino acids. Germline V gene sequence: CDR1 MDHEN, CDR2 SYDVKM. As DNA, the CDR3 is TGTGCCAGCAGTTTCCCGCAAGGCAGCTCCTACGAGCAGTACTTC. Amino acid sequence: CASSFPQGSSYEQYF. Full variable domain (outside the CDR3, taken from reference TRBV28 and TRBJ2-7): DVKVTQSSRYLVKRTGEKVFLECVQDMDHENMFWYRQDPGLGLRLIYFSYDVKMKEKGDIPEGYSVSREKKERFSLILESASTNQTSMYLCASSFPQGSSYEQYFGPGTRLTVT.

This clonotype was seen repeatedly, ten times or more. The V call is TRBV29-1, the J call TRBJ1-3; D is possibly TRBD1 (5 bases). CDR1 SQVTM and CDR2 ANQGSEA come from the germline V gene. The CDR3 has 15 residues. The V and J ends lost 3 bases and 1 base respectively, with 13 bases between them. In nucleotides, the CDR3 is TGCAGCGTTGATACAGGTCCCCTGTCTGGAAACACCATATATTTT. Its translation is CSVDTGPLSGNTIYF.

The rearrangement uses TRBV4-2 and TRBJ2-3; 10 bases fit TRBD2. Germline V lookup: CDR1 LGHNA, CDR2 YNFKEQ. The CDR3 contains 17 residues. Trimming cost V 1 base and J 5 bases; bases outside gene matches: 9. CDR3 in amino acids: CASSQGAAGGPGDTQYF. The CDR3 DNA sequence: TGTGCCAGCAGCCAAGGAGCAGCGGGGGGGCCTGGAGATACGCAGTATTTT.

This clonotype was recorded many times. The genes are TRBV7-9 and TRBJ1-1; D remains ambiguous. V was trimmed by 6 bases and J by 3 bases, leaving 5 bases between them. The germline V gene encodes CDR1 SEHNR and CDR2 FQNEAQ (reference sequence). The CDR3 is made up of 11 amino acids. CDR3 protein: CASSSYTEAFF. CDR3 coding DNA: TGTGCCAGCAGTTCTTACACTGAAGCTTTCTTT.

V is TRBV29-1 and J is TRBJ2-1; D tentatively fits TRBD1 or TRBD2 (6 bases each). CDR1 and CDR2 (germline): SQVTM, ANQGSEA. V lost 7 bases and J 5 bases, leaving 18 bases between the germline ends. The CDR3 consists of 14 residues. CDR3: CSGGGTIWDNEQFF. For the CDR3, the DNA is TGCAGCGGGGGCGGGACAATTTGGGACAATGAGCAGTTCTTC.